This T cell receptor (beta chain) originates from a study of shared clonotypes between healthy human individuals. About the research overall: CD4 naive cells filled three plates per donor, CD4 memory three, CD8 naive two and CD8 memory one.

There were no recent acute infections or vaccinations among the donors, who were healthy HIV-negative adults. In its sample, this clone was seen a few times. Sequenced by immunoSEQ multiplex PCR; TCRdb stores in-frame clones only, minus some. The profile shows 850,000 to 1,100,000 clones, 60% to 85% of them singletons. Germline CDR1 MGHRA, CDR2 YSYEKL. The germline V and J ends were trimmed by 4 bases and 3 bases, with 10 bases remaining between them. CDR3 length: 13 amino acids. Source material: memory CD4+ T cells from PBMCs. Subset of the sample: CD45RA-negative fraction. The rearrangement joins TRBV4-1 to TRBJ2-7; D might be TRBD2 (6 bases). The receptor comes from a young man in good health. Some clones in this sample may be carry-over from other donors' samples. The CDR3 reads CASSRVEGYEQYF. In DNA, the CDR3 is TGCGCCAGCAGCCGGGTGGAGGGCTACGAGCAGTACTTC.